These 4 T cell receptor beta chains were all obtained from the same sample, sequenced in a study of blood T cells in healthy people across ages. For the second PCR, which ran for about 6 to 11 cycles, a sample-barcoded 5' primer and a J-beta primer mix were used. Each CDR3 protein gets one entry after TCRdb re-called the 5' RACE reads with MiXCR. The sample holds fewer than 2,000,000 distinct CDR3 sequences; about 35% are singletons and the top ten take approximately 10%. The sequenced sample consisted of blood. These receptors all come from a woman under 40 in good health.

The rearrangement uses TRBV9 and TRBJ2-3; 13 nucleotides match TRBD2. The J segment lost 4 bases and the V segment lost 3 bases, leaving 2 bases of the junction unmatched. CDR1 SGDLS and CDR2 YYNGEE come from the germline V gene. The CDR3 is 15 amino acids. The CDR3 region is CASSGGLAGPDTQYF. The CDR3 bases are TGTGCCAGCAGCGGGGGACTAGCGGGGCCAGATACGCAGTATTTT.

V gene TRBV5-6 combines with J gene TRBJ2-3; TRBD1 might be the D (6 bases). Looked up from germline, CDR1 is SGHDT and CDR2 is YYEEEE. The CDR3 runs to 15 residues. V lost 4 bases and J lost 0, with 12 bases in between. CDR3 bases: TGTGCCAGCAGCCTACCGACAGGAAGCACAGATACGCAGTATTTT. Encoded protein: CASSLPTGSTDTQYF.

The chain links TRBV5-1 to TRBJ1-2; TRBD1 matches at 9 bases. Per the germline V gene, CDR1 is SGHRS and CDR2 is YFSETQ. The CDR3 is made up of 17 amino acids. Trimming took 2 bases from V and 4 from J; bases not matched to a gene: 12. The CDR3 is CASSFGQGSVSSYGYTF. In DNA form, the CDR3 reads TGCGCCAGCAGCTTTGGACAGGGGAGCGTAAGTAGCTATGGCTACACCTTC.

The chain couples TRBV20-1 to TRBJ1-6, with D unresolved. Trimming took 0 bases from V and 0 from J, leaving 6 bases between them. The CDR3 is 15 residues long. The germline V gene has CDR1 DFQATT and CDR2 SNEGSKA (reference sequence). CDR3 nucleotide sequence: TGCAGTGCTAGAGACCAGAACTCCTATAATTCACCCCTCCACTTT. Amino acids: CSARDQNSYNSPLHF.